This T cell receptor beta chain appears in the sequencing data of a study of read filtering for tumor transcriptome and immune sequencing. Study as a whole: Revised staging placed roughly 8 patients in R-ISS I, approximately 16 in II, more than 5 in III. IR-seq gave about 3.5 to 10.27 million TCR reads per sample; RNA-seq gave about 75 to 1,300. Notes on the study in general: Dropping single-read clonotypes raised IR-seq and RNA-seq shared-clonotype correlation. RNA-seq captured clonotypes less deeply and reliably than IR-seq.

Concerning this clonotype: The target antigen is unknown. No conserved phenylalanine or tryptophan ends this CDR3, so it is likely a read error.

V was cut by 1 base and J by 1 base, with 4 bases left in between. The germline gives CDR1 SEHNR, CDR2 FQNEAQ (reference sequence). The CDR3 totals 13 residues. Molecular barcoded adaptors covering alpha/delta and beta/gamma chains were used on 400 ng RNA. TCRdb passed the reads through MiXCR, listing each CDR3 protein once. In the table there are 75,000 to 95,000 distinct CDR3 sequences, roughly 21% of which are singletons. The chain links TRBV7-9 to TRBJ1-1; D is uncertain. Sequencing was carried out using a population of CD138-negative cells sorted from bone marrow. The receptor was isolated from a donor aged 40 or older with multiple myeloma. CDR3: CASSLVGNTEAFS. The CDR3 DNA reads TGTGCCAGCAGCTTAGTAGGGAACACTGAAGCTTTCTCT.